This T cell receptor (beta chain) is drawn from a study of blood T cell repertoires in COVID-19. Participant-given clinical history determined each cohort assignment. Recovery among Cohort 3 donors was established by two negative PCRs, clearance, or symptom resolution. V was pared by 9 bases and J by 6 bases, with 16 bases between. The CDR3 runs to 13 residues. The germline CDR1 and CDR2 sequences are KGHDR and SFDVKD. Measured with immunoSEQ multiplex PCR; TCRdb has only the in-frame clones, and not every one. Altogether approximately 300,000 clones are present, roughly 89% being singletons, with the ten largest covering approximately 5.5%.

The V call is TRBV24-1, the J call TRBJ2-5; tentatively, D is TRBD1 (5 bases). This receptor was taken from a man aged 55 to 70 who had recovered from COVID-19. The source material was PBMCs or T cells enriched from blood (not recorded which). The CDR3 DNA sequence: TGTGCCACCGCATGGGGCGTCGCGAAGACCCAGTACTTC. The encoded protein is CATAWGVAKTQYF.